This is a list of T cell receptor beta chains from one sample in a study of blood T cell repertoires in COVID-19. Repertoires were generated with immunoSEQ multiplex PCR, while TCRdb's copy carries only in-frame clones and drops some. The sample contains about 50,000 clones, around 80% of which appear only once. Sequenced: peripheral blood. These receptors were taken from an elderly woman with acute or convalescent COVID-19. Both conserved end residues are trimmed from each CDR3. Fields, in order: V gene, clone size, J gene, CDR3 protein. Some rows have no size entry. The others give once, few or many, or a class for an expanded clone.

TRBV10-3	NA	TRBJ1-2	AIVRDSNNYGYT
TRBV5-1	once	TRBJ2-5	ASSLALGQGGGAQY
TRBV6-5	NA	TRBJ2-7	ASIPREGRSEQY
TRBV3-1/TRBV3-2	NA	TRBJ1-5	ASSQEPGDQPQH
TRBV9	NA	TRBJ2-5	ASSVTEETQY
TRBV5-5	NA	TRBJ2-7	ASSSTYQGSYEQY
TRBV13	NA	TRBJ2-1	ASSSGLGNEQF
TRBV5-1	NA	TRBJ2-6	ASSLGGTGAGANVLT
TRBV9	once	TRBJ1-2	ASSSGQNYGYT
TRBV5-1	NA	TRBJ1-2	ASTPSRDSSYGYT
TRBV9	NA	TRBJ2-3	ASSVAASGVVDTQY
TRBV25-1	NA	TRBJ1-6	ASSEYGNAQTTLH
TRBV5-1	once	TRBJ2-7	ASSSGQGSYEQY
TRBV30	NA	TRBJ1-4	AWSAGEFRLF
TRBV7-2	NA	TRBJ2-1	ASSLGTSGALTHNEQF
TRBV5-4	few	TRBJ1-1	ASSLGAGFGDTEAF
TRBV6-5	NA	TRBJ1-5	AVGVGAGGQPQH
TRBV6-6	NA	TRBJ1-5	ASSPRQGSNQPQH
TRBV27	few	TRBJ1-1	ASSSLRGGSNTEAF
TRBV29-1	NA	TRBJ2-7	SVDIPGQGTTYEQY
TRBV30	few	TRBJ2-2	AYHRGVSTGELF
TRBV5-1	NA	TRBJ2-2	ASSFSGGNTGELF
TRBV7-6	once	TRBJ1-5	ASSLGAVQPQH
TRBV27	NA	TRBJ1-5	ASSRENYSNQPQH
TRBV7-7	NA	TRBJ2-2	ATLPRVDGTGELF
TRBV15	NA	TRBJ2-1	ATSRGIEQF
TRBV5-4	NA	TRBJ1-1	ASSATGTGRRF
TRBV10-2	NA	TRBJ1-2	ASSEFPSYGYT
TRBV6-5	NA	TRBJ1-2	ASSYRGRQNGYT
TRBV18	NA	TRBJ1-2	ASSRQGGNYGYT
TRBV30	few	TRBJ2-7	AWTGQSGDEQY
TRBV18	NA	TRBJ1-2	ASSPPTRVAGYT
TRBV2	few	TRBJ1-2	ASRMTGKAPLNYGYT
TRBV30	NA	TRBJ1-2	AWSVWGVNPSTNYGYT
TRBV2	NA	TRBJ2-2	ASRRQPNTGELF
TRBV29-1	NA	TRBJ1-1	SAEHRGMNTEAF
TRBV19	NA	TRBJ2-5	ASSPGLAGGPVGETQY
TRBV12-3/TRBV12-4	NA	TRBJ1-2	ASSSDRAYGYT
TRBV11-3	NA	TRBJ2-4	ASSPGGASGNIQY
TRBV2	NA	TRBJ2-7	ASIVGRDAEQY
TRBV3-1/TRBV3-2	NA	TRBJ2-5	ASSPTEGAQETQY
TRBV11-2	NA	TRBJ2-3	ASSLRFSGGITDTQY